These 23 T cell receptor beta chains came from one sample sequenced in a study of metastatic and nonmetastatic thyroid tumors. Before thyroid surgery, none of the patients had received any treatment. TCRdb re-called clones from the PCR reads using MiXCR. The sample has some 33,000 clones, about 21% seen once. The source material was tumor tissue. These receptors were obtained from a male donor with papillary thyroid cancer or a benign thyroid nodule (not recorded which). Some clones in this sample may be carry-over from other donors' samples.

The chain is built from TRBV6-5 and TRBJ2-1; 11 bases are shared with TRBD2. The germline V gene has CDR1 MNHEY and CDR2 SVGAGI. V lost 0 bases and J lost 6; bases outside the gene matches: 1. The CDR3 is 15 amino acids. The CDR3 DNA reads as TGTGCCAGCAGTTACTCGACTAGCGGGGCCAATGAGCAGTTCTTC. This codes for CASSYSTSGANEQFF.

This clone turned up a few times. Germline and junction disagree at one end, which may indicate a read error. The CDR3 loop reads CASIEAGTGRSYGYTF. CDR3 coding DNA: TGTGCCAGCATTGAAGCGGGGACAGGGCGGTCCTATGGCTACACCTTC. J is TRBJ1-2 and V is TRBV6-1, with 9 bases fitting TRBD1. The CDR3 length is 16 residues. In germline, CDR1 is MNHNS, CDR2 SASEGT.

In its sample, this clone was seen a few times. The V and J genes are TRBV6-1 and TRBJ1-5, with D maybe TRBD1 (6 bases). The V end was cut by 5 bases, the J end by 3 bases, with 8 bases between. Per the germline V gene, CDR1 is MNHNS and CDR2 is SASEGT. CDR3 length equals 13 residues. The CDR3 nucleotides read TGTGCCAGCAGTCGACAGGTCAATCAGCCCCAGCATTTT. Protein sequence: CASSRQVNQPQHF.

This clone was seen only a few times. V gene TRBV12-3 or TRBV12-4 combines with J gene TRBJ1-6; D remains unclear. V was clipped by 2 bases and J by 7 bases, with 9 bases between them. The CDR3 covers 14 residues. The CDR3 sequence: CASSLSFGNSPLHF. The CDR3 DNA reads TGTGCCAGCAGTTTATCGTTCGGGAATTCACCCCTCCACTTT.

The V call is TRBV7-9, the J call TRBJ2-5; 11 nucleotides align to TRBD1. From germline, CDR1 is SEHNR and CDR2 FQNEAQ (reference sequence). The ends lost 4 bases at V and 3 bases at J; junction bases unmatched: 4. This CDR3 region has 15 residues. CDR3: CASSYTGQGEETQYF. For the CDR3, the DNA is TGTGCCAGCAGCTACACGGGACAGGGGGAAGAGACCCAGTACTTC.

By share of the sample, this clone is medium-sized. This sequence joins TRBV24-1 and TRBJ2-7; 8 bases are a match to TRBD1. V was clipped by 4 bases and J by 2 bases; unmatched bases: 3. Germline values: CDR1 KGHDR, CDR2 SFDVKD. There are 14 residues in the CDR3. CDR3 residues: CATSDLQGAYEQYF. CDR3 nucleotide sequence: TGTGCCACCAGTGACCTACAGGGGGCCTACGAGCAGTACTTC.

This clone has more than one count but fewer than ten. Relative to the germline gene, one junction end is altered; a read error may explain this. V gene TRBV12-3 or TRBV12-4 combines with J gene TRBJ2-4; tentatively, D is TRBD1 or TRBD2 (5 bases each). This CDR3 comprises 17 residues. Here the CDR3 reads CASTDPGPAHAKNIKYF. The CDR3 DNA reads as TGTGCCAGCACAGACCCGGGGCCCGCACACGCCAAAAACATTAAGTACTTC.

Relative to its sample, this clone is medium-sized. The chain recombines TRBV20-1 with TRBJ2-1, with 8 nucleotides matching TRBD2. V was pared by 2 bases and J by 4 bases, with 7 bases of the junction left unmatched. Germline CDR1 is DFQATT and CDR2 is SNEGSKA (reference sequence). The CDR3 has 15 amino acids. The CDR3 sequence is CSARQGAGDYNEQFF. The CDR3 nucleotides are TGCAGTGCTAGACAGGGAGCGGGAGATTACAATGAGCAGTTCTTC.

This clone showed up many times. The J gene is TRBJ2-3, the V gene TRBV20-1, with TRBD2 matching 14 bases. After removal of 6 bases from V and 4 bases from J, the junction contained 9 bases not matched to a gene. Germline V CDR1 and CDR2: DFQATT, SNEGSKA (reference sequence). CDR3 length: 16 amino acids. The CDR3 coding sequence is TGCAGTGCGAAGACTAGCGGGAGGGCCTGGGCAGATACGCAGTATTTT. It codes for CSAKTSGRAWADTQYF.

This clone was picked up a small number of times. The V gene is TRBV12-3 or TRBV12-4, the J gene TRBJ2-7; 12 nucleotides agree with TRBD2. V was clipped by 7 bases and J by 0 bases; unmatched bases: 7. The CDR3 is 16 residues long. Here the CDR3 DNA reads TGTGCCAGCATTTCTAGCGGGAGGGCAAGCTCCTACGAGCAGTACTTC. This gives the protein CASISSGRASSYEQYF.

This clone has only a few counts. The J gene is TRBJ2-2, the V gene TRBV19, with TRBD1 matching over 10 bases. Trimming at V came to 7 bases and at J to 7 bases, leaving 6 bases not matched to a gene. Per the germline V gene, CDR1 is LNHDA and CDR2 is SQIVND (reference sequence). The CDR3 loop spans 14 amino acids. The DNA for the CDR3 is TGTGCCAGTATCCCGGGACAGGGGATCGGGGAGCTGTTTTTT. It is translated as CASIPGQGIGELFF.

This clone was detected many times. The chain joins TRBV11-2 to TRBJ2-1; D not resolved. This CDR3 is 12 amino acids long. V gave up 8 bases and J gave up 3 bases, with 8 bases separating them. Germline V gene sequence: CDR1 SGHAT, CDR2 FQNNGV. The DNA for the CDR3 is TGTGCCAGCGCACTGATCTACAATGAGCAGTTCTTC. It is translated as CASALIYNEQFF.

At least ten counts were recorded for this clone. The rearrangement links TRBV20-1 to TRBJ1-6, with a weak D call TRBD1 (6 bases). CDR3 length equals 16 residues. V shed 0 bases and J shed 9 bases, with 18 bases lying between them. CDR1 DFQATT and CDR2 SNEGSKA come from the germline V gene (reference sequence). The CDR3 here is CSARDVSQGWSSPLHF. In DNA, the CDR3 is TGCAGTGCTAGAGATGTTAGTCAGGGGTGGAGTTCACCCCTCCACTTT.

The chain links TRBV7-6 to TRBJ2-1, with 10 positions matching TRBD2. The V segment lost 6 bases and the J segment 12 bases; nucleotides outside the gene matches: 11. CDR1 and CDR2 (germline): SGHVS, FNYEAQ. The CDR3 contains 14 residues. The CDR3, as DNA: TGTGCCAGCAGGGAGGGGCTAGCGGGGGATGGGCAGTTCTTC. It codes for CASREGLAGDGQFF.

This clone has more than one count but fewer than ten. The rearrangement links TRBV24-1 to TRBJ1-4; D unclear. Looked up from germline, CDR1 is KGHDR and CDR2 is SFDVKD. The CDR3 contains 12 residues. V lost 10 bases, J lost 8 bases, and 13 bases lay in between. This chain's CDR3 is CATASEDEKLFF. The CDR3 DNA is TGTGCCACTGCGTCGGAGGACGAAAAACTGTTTTTT.

Many counts were recorded for this clone. This rearrangement joins TRBV5-5 to TRBJ2-5; 8 bases line up with TRBD1. Germline CDR1 SGHKS, CDR2 YYEKEE (reference sequence). This CDR3 has 13 residues. V was clipped by 7 bases and J by 4 bases; unmatched bases: 6. This chain's CDR3 is CASSDRVVETQYF. CDR3 coding DNA: TGTGCCAGCTCGGACAGGGTGGTAGAGACCCAGTACTTC.

In this sample, this clone turned up many times. The germline gene is not matched at one end of the junction; a read error may be the cause. CDR3 sequence reads: CAGSLTGLALNEQFF. The CDR3 DNA sequence: TGTGCCGGCAGTTTAACTGGACTAGCCCTAAATGAGCAGTTCTTC. The chain employs TRBV28 and TRBJ2-1; TRBD2 agrees at 8 bases. There are 15 residues in the CDR3. Germline V CDR1 and CDR2: MDHEN, SYDVKM.

The chain links TRBV6-2 or TRBV6-3 to TRBJ2-1; 8 nucleotides align to TRBD2. This CDR3 contains 16 residues. V dropped 4 bases and J dropped 3; count of bases not matched to a gene: 8. Germline CDR1 and CDR2: MNHEY and SVGEGT. The DNA of the CDR3 is TGTGCCAGCAGTTCCAGGACTAGCAGAGACTACAATGAGCAGTTCTTC. This translates into CASSSRTSRDYNEQFF.

This clone showed up many times. V is TRBV5-6 and J is TRBJ2-7; D is unclear. V gave up 1 base and J gave up 4 bases, with 6 bases separating them. This CDR3 contains 12 residues. Germline V gene data show CDR1 as SGHDT and CDR2 as YYEEEE. In DNA, the CDR3 is TGTGCCAGCAGCTTGTCATTTTACGAGCAGTACTTC. Protein sequence: CASSLSFYEQYF.

This clone was counted at least ten times. The gene calls are TRBV7-9 and TRBJ2-7, with 9 bases that match TRBD1. The CDR3 is 15 residues long. From germline, CDR1 is SEHNR and CDR2 FQNEAQ (reference sequence). Trimming took 0 bases from V and 2 from J; bases not matched to a gene: 2. The CDR3 sequence: CASSLAGTGTYEQYF. CDR3 DNA sequence: TGTGCCAGCAGCTTAGCGGGGACAGGGACCTACGAGCAGTACTTC.

The chain combines TRBV30 with TRBJ2-7; D not certain. Germline values: CDR1 GTSNPN, CDR2 SVGIG (reference sequence). V lost 5 bases and J lost 4, with 30 bases in between. The CDR3 is 18 amino acids. CDR3 sequence: CAWRIPPTRGTPTYEQYF. CDR3 bases: TGTGCCTGGCGCATCCCTCCGACTCGAGGCACCCCTACTTACGAGCAGTACTTC.

V and J are TRBV28 and TRBJ2-7; TRBD1 or TRBD2 may be the D gene (7 bases each). Deletions cut 3 bases from V and 5 bases from J, with 14 bases between. Germline V gene lookup returns CDR1 MDHEN and CDR2 SYDVKM. The CDR3 sequence is 14 residues long. CDR3 nucleotide sequence: TGTGCCAGCAGTTTTTTGCAGGGGGGGAACGAGCAGTACTTC. Protein product: CASSFLQGGNEQYF.

There are a few counts of this clone. The chain recombines TRBV2 with TRBJ2-7; a possible D gene is TRBD1 (6 bases). Germline CDR1 SNHLY, CDR2 FYNNEI. Deletions cut 10 bases from V and 0 bases from J, with 16 bases between. This CDR3 has 14 residues. The CDR3 sequence: CATRSGTSSYEQYF. Written as DNA, the CDR3 is TGTGCCACCCGCTCAGGGACATCCTCCTACGAGCAGTACTTC. Combining the CDR3 with reference TRBV2 and TRBJ2-7 gives the whole variable domain EPEVTQTPSHQVTQMGQEVILRCVPISNHLYFYWYRQILGQKVEFLVSFYNNEISEKSEIFDDQFSVERPDGSNFTLKIRSTKLEDSAMYFCATRSGTSSYEQYFGPGTRLTVT.